The sequence of this T cell receptor beta chain was determined in a study of cytomegalovirus exposure and HLA in healthy donors (dated 2017 in TCRdb). Study-level background: In an earlier analysis of around 540 of the donors, 276 Gb of sequence data and 117 million unique TCR beta sequences from 180 million or so T cells were reported. An early release covering about 600 HLA-typed donors comprised 250 to 350 gigabases of sequencing data and approximately 80 million unique TCR sequences. Of the 300 to 500 genotyped donors, roughly 76% were placed in the genetic ancestry cluster associated with self-reported Caucasian donors. The study aimed to test whether cataloging public T cell receptors could reveal signatures of past pathogen exposure. Using immunosequencing, the study profiled T cell repertoires from around 670 subjects and related those repertoires to cytomegalovirus serostatus. Besides the first cohort of around 700 subjects, a separate validation cohort made up of 120 different subjects was used. To predict cytomegalovirus infection status, the study combined high-throughput TCR immunosequencing, statistical association of individual TCRs with disease status, and machine learning. In a later analysis, previously published TCR beta repertoires from hundreds of donors were re-analyzed and high-resolution HLA genotyping was added so that TCR occurrence patterns could be studied. Rather than drawing on any new phenotypic data, the later analysis identified candidate immune exposures from TCR beta sequences and the way those sequences occurred across donors. An earlier analysis of around 580 of the donors used high-throughput TCR beta sequencing to judge whether each TCR beta V gene segment behaved as functional or pseudogenic. Donor age, sex, ethnicity and CMV serostatus were compiled alongside the repertoire data. A later genetic analysis took genome-wide SNP genotypes for about 55% of the roughly 670 donors and used that subset as a discovery cohort. Every discovery cohort repertoire had been produced on one sequencing platform. Both class I and class II loci were covered by HLA typing, at four-digit resolution. Typing coverage varied by locus: about 620-630 donors for A, B, C, DRB1 and DQB1; approximately 500 for DQA1; 600 to 610 for DPA1; approximately 470 for DPB1. Because of strong linkage in the cohort, four to six DR-DQ haplotypes were treated as single units for association and clustering. Across approximately 400 genotyped donors of the cohort, an average of about 220,000 unique TCR beta nucleotide sequences per donor were sequenced, and around 19% of those sequences were non-productive. The full study reports these points: Linkage disequilibrium might explain the correlated functional status among segregating V segments, but an unknown experimental factor could not be ruled out. A later analysis found that HLA-associated TCR beta chains were more clonally expanded and had lower generation probabilities than equally common non-associated chains. An earlier analysis of around 600 of the donors showed that most TCR beta V segments appeared in productive rearrangements either about 90% or about 30% of the time, which broadly matched IMGT annotations. According to a later genetic analysis, donors in an Asian-associated ancestry cluster had fewer N-insertions in productive TCRs than the approximately 690-donor mean. In a later analysis, several top co-occurrence clusters were reported to appear linked to parvovirus B19, influenza, CMV and Epstein-Barr virus. A later genetic analysis associated a missense DCLRE1C variant with V-gene and J-gene trimming of TCR beta chains, and an independent cohort replicated the association. In a later analysis, more than 15,000 TCR beta sequences were associated with specific HLA alleles at a false discovery rate of 0.05. In a later analysis, TCR association rates were found to vary across HLA loci, with the most associated TCRs seen for DRB1 alleles and the fewest for HLA-C alleles. A few of the identified cytomegalovirus-associated TCR beta chains were confirmed in vitro to be specific for cytomegalovirus antigens. In both the original and validation cohorts, the classifier was reported to diagnose cytomegalovirus status with high specificity and sensitivity. The only immune exposure information available for the cohort was CMV serostatus. The earlier analysis of approximately 590 of the donors excluded some 16 rarely observed V segments, including chromosome 9 orphons, because counts were too low. Assigning TCR associations to individual alleles was difficult when HLA alleles, especially DR and DQ, strongly co-occurred. A total of 150 to 200 TCR beta chains were listed by the study as associated with cytomegalovirus. The presence/absence analyses assumed that sequencing depth was roughly uniform across donors, and that assumption may not be true. A cluster of highly shared sequence variants was judged likely to represent a technical artifact of the sequencing pipeline. Most TCR sequences were observed very rarely across donors, whereas some public TCRs were present in many individuals. A further reported finding was that TCR beta sequences accurately predicted the HLA-A and HLA-B alleles for most subjects in the first cohort. Some IMGT-functional V segments, including TRBV6-2 and TRBV6-3, could not be told apart with the 87-base-pair reads, so those segments were excluded. The authors suggested that the approach could potentially be extended to other disease states and immunological phenotypes. The cohort was sequenced for TCR beta chains only, and without alpha or paired-chain data the features that could be detected were limited. According to a later analysis, most CMV-associated TCR beta chains appeared to be HLA-restricted, and the HLA associations seemed to be driven largely by CMV exposure. Because HLA typing was missing for some donors at each locus, association tests included only the typed subset.

The cohort consisted of approximately 690 healthy bone marrow donors. All cohort members were sampled while nominally healthy, although unrecorded immune exposures were likely present. The donor tested CMV seropositive, placing the donor among the roughly 300 seropositive members of the cohort. Every donor gave a peripheral blood sample, and the peripheral blood mononuclear cells from that sample were used for TCR beta sequencing. Genomic DNA extraction from the blood cell samples was performed with the Qiagen DNeasy Blood Extraction Kit. Receptor amplification or capture employed the immunoSEQ multiplex PCR assay. For the multiplex PCR, a mixture combining 60 forward primers for TCR Vbeta segments and 13 reverse primers for TCR Jbeta segments was used. The CDR3 region of rearranged TCR beta genes was amplified from genomic DNA with a multiplex PCR assay. The Illumina HiSeq System was used to sequence the amplified TCR beta libraries as 87-base-pair reads. Per the source publication's procedure: A later analysis tallied 70 million to 100 million unique TCR beta chains across the 700 or so repertoires, and approximately 12 million of those chains were shared by two or more donors. A nearest-neighbor algorithm error-corrected the raw reads and collapsed the reads into unique sequences, merging closely related sequences to remove PCR and sequencing errors. To assign V, D and J gene segments, CDR3 sequences were aligned to IMGT reference sequences. For a sequence to be retained, a match of at least six nucleotides to both a V gene segment and a J gene segment was required. A rearrangement was called productive if the CDR3 had no stop codons and remained in frame with V and J, and every other rearrangement was called non-productive. CDR3 was defined by IMGT convention, running from the second conserved V-encoded cysteine to the conserved J-encoded phenylalanine. The earlier analysis of more than 450 of the donors excluded sequences that lacked an unambiguous match to a single V gene segment. In an earlier analysis of approximately 560 of the donors, a V segment was called functional when productive rearrangements were above 56.7%, and segregating when the standard deviation between donors exceeded 5%. A statistical classification framework was built to diagnose cytomegalovirus status from the catalog of TCR beta chain sequences. V and J gene assignment, in a later analysis, came from comparing TCR nucleotide sequences with IMGT/GENE-DB human TR gene sequences. A later analysis assigned CDR3 sequences and most-parsimonious VDJ recombination scenarios with the TCRdist pipeline. In a later analysis, every TCR beta chain was defined by the combination of its CDR3 amino acid sequence and its V-gene family, and reads without a unique V-gene family were dropped. In a later analysis, around 650 highly shared, low-generation-probability nucleotide sequences were removed to address suspected cross-contamination and a sequencing artifact. In a later analysis, a clonal expansion index was calculated for each public chain from normalized within-repertoire ranks of inferred template counts. In a later analysis, generation probabilities were computed using a VDJ recombination model fitted to out-of-frame rearrangements, and the results were checked against IGoR. In a later analysis, hypergeometric tests were used to score TCR-TCR, TCR-HLA and TCR-CMV co-occurrence, with a repertoire-size bias correction applied to TCR pairs. To estimate false discovery rates, a later analysis permuted the HLA or CMV assignments 20 times. In a later analysis, co-occurring TCRs were grouped with DBSCAN, and TCRdist sequence similarity was added when clustering was performed within HLA-allele-positive subsets. Repertoires with fewer than 30,000 or more than 120,000 public chains were left out of co-occurrence clustering, as were roughly five repertoires with anomalous nucleotide sharing. TCRdb carries this immuneACCESS record with in-frame sequences only. Its versions omit some clonotypes, under half of them owing to an unresolved V gene in the studies checked, with the rest unexplained. The D gene and trimming were derived from the DNA, and the V and J assignments and clone size from that table. Within this sample are tens of thousands of clones, with roughly 72% of them counted one time only. Of the sample, 6.2% is held by the ten largest clones.

From the cysteine through the phenylalanine, the CDR3 covers 12 amino acids. Only the CDR3 part of the read is kept: 36 bases, read in frame from the first base. CDR1 and CDR2 are read off the germline V gene as MNHEY and SVGAGI. V was cut back by 5 bases and J by 7 bases, leaving a gap of 12 bases between them. This clone has only a few counts. There is no known antigen for this receptor. Base qualities are not at hand, and no much larger clone is one base apart. The chain is made from TRBV6-5 and TRBJ2-7; TRBD2 could be the D gene, as 6 bases match. This receptor was identified in a woman between 50 and 59 years old in good health and CMV-seropositive. Sequenced sample: PBMCs. The nucleotide sequence is given as TGTGCCAGCAGTGCGGGATCTCGGGAGCAGTACTTC. This gives the protein CASSAGSREQYF.